This TCR beta chain stems from a study of blood T cell repertoires in COVID-19. Study information: T cells, B-cell-depleted T cells, or PBMCs supplied cDNA or gDNA.

This clone has only a few counts. Participant-given clinical history determined each cohort assignment. Cohort 3 recovered donors had two negative PCRs, clearance, or symptom resolution. The table came from immunoSEQ multiplex PCR; TCRdb's copy has only in-frame clones and leaves some out. The data show more than 250,000 clones, about 85% seen once. Trimming took off 3 bases at V and 0 bases at J, with 23 bases between the two ends. In germline, CDR1 is WSHSY, CDR2 SAAADI. This CDR3 region has 19 residues. This chain connects TRBV10-2 to TRBJ1-1; weak D call: TRBD1 (5 bases). This receptor was identified in a woman in her twenties or thirties who had recovered from COVID-19. Sequenced sample: PBMCs or T cells enriched from blood (not recorded which). The CDR3 protein is CASSERRWGGIGMNTEAFF. CDR3 in DNA: TGCGCCAGCAGTGAAAGGAGGTGGGGGGGGATAGGCATGAACACTGAAGCTTTCTTT.